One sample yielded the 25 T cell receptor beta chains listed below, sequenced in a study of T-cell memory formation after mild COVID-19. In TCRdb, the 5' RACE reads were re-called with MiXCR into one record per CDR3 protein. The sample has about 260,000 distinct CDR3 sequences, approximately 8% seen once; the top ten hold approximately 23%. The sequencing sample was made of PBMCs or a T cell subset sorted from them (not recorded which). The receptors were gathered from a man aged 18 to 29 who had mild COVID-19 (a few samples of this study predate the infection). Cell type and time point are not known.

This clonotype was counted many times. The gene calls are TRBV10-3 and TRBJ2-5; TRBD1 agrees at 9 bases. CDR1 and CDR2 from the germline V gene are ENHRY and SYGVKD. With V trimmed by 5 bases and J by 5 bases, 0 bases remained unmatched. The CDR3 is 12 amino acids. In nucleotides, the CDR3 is TGTGCCATCAGTACAGGGGGCGAGACCCAGTACTTC. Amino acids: CAISTGGETQYF.

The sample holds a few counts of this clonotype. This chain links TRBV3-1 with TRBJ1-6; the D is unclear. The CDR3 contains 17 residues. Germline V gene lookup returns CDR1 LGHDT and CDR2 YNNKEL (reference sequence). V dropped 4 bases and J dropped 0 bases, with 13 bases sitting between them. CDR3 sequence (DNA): TGTGCCAGCAGCCTTGGGCCCCCCGGCTCCTATAATTCACCCCTCCACTTT. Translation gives CASSLGPPGSYNSPLHF.

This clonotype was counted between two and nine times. CDR3 DNA sequence: TGCAGTGCCGGCCGGGTCAATCAAGAGACCCAGTACTTC. This sequence encodes CSAGRVNQETQYF. J is TRBJ2-5 and V is TRBV20-1; D remains ambiguous. V lost 6 bases and J 2 bases, leaving 13 bases between the germline ends. The CDR3 consists of 13 residues. Looked up from germline, CDR1 is DFQATT and CDR2 is SNEGSKA (reference sequence).

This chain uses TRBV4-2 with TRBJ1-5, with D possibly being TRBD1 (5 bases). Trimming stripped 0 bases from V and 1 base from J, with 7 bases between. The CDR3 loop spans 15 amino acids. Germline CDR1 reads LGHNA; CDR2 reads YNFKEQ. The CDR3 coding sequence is TGTGCCAGCAGCCAAGATGGGGCCAGCAATCAGCCCCAGCATTTT. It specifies CASSQDGASNQPQHF.

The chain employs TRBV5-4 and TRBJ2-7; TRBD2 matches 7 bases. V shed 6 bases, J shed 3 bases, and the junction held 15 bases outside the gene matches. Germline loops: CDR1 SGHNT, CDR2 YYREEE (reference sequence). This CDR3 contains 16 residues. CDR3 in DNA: TGTGCCAGCACCCCTGGGGGGGGTGAGCCCCTCTACGAGCAGTACTTC. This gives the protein CASTPGGGEPLYEQYF.

As DNA, the CDR3 is TGTGCCAGCAGTCGAGGCGTCACAGATACGCAGTATTTT. Translated, it gives CASSRGVTDTQYF. V is TRBV7-2 and J is TRBJ2-3; D gene ambiguous. The V and J ends lost 6 bases and 2 bases respectively, with 9 bases between them. The CDR3 has 13 residues. Germline loops: CDR1 SGHTA, CDR2 FQGNSA.

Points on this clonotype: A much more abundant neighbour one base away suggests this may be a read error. The CDR3 is CASSFALMNTEAFF. The CDR3 DNA is TGTGCCAGCAGCTTCGCACTGATGAACACTGAAGCTTTCTTT. The chain employs TRBV5-6 and TRBJ1-1; D is ambiguous. CDR1 and CDR2 from the germline V gene are SGHDT and YYEEEE. The V gene lost 2 bases and the J gene lost 0 bases, with 8 bases spanning the gap. The CDR3 extends over 14 amino acids.

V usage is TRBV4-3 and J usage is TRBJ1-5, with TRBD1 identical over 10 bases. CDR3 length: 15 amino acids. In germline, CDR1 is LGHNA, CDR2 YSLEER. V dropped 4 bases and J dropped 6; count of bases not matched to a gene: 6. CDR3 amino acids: CASSPTGQGFQPQHF. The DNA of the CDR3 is TGCGCCAGCAGCCCCACGGGACAGGGGTTTCAGCCCCAGCATTTT.

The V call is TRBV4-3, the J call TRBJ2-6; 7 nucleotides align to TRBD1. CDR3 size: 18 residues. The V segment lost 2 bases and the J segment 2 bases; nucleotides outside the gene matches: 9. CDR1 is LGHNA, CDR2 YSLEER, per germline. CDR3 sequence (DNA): TGCGCCAGCAGCCAATACGGACAGGCAAGGACTGGGGCCAACGTCCTGACTTTC. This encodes CASSQYGQARTGANVLTF.

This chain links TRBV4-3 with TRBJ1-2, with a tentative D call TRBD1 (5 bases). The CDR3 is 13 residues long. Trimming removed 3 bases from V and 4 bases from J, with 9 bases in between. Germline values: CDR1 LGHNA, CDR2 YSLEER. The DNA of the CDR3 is TGCGCCAGCAGCCAGAGGGACGGCTATGGCTACACCTTC. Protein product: CASSQRDGYGYTF.

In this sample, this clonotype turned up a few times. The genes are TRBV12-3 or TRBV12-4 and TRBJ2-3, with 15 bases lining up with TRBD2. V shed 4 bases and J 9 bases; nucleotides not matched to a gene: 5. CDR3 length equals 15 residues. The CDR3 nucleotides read TGTGCCAGCAGTTATACCGGGACTAGCGGGGGGACGCAGTATTTT. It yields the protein CASSYTGTSGGTQYF.

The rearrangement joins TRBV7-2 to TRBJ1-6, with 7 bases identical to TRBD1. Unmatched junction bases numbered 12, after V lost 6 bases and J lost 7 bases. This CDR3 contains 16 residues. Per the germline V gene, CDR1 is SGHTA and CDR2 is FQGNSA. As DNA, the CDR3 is TGTGCCAGCAGTCCGCAGGGGGGTAGGAGCAATTCACCCCTCCACTTT. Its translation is CASSPQGGRSNSPLHF.

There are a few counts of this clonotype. The CDR3 nucleotides read TGCGCCAGCAGCCCACAGGCGGTAGTAGGAGAGACCCAGTACTTC. This sequence encodes CASSPQAVVGETQYF. The genes are TRBV4-3 and TRBJ2-5; possibly TRBD1 for D (5 bases). V lost 4 bases to trimming and J lost 4 bases, with 16 bases between them. CDR1 and CDR2 (germline): LGHNA, YSLEER. There are 15 residues in the CDR3.

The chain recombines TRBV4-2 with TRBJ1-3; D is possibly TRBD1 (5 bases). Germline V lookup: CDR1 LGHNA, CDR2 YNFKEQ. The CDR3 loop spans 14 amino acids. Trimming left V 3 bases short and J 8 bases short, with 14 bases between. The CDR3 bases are TGTGCCAGCAGCCACGGGGGGGACGGCCACACCATATATTTT. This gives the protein CASSHGGDGHTIYF.

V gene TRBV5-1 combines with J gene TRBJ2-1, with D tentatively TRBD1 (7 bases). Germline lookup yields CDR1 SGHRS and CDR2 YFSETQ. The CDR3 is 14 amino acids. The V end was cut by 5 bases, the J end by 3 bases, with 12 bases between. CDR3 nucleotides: TGCGCCAGCAGACGACAGGGAGGCTACAATGAGCAGTTCTTC. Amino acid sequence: CASRRQGGYNEQFF.

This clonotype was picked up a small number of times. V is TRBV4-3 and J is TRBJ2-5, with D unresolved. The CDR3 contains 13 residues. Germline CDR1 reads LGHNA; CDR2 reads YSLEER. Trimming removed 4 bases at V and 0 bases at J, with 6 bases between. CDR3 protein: CASSLTHQETQYF. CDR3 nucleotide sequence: TGCGCCAGCAGCCTGACTCACCAAGAGACCCAGTACTTC.

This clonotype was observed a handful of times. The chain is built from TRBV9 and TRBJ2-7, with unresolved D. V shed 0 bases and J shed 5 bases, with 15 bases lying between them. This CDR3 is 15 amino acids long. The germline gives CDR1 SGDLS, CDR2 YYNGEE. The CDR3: CASSVGRNTPHEQYF. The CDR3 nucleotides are TGTGCCAGCAGCGTAGGTCGGAACACCCCTCACGAGCAGTACTTC. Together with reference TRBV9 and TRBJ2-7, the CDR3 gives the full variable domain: DSGVTQTPKHLITATGQRVTLRCSPRSGDLSVYWYQQSLDQGLQFLIQYYNGEERAKGNILERFSAQQFPDLHSELNLSSLELGDSALYFCASSVGRNTPHEQYFGPGTRLTVT.

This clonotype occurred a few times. Here the CDR3 reads CASSSGLWSYNEQFF. The DNA for the CDR3 is TGTGCCAGCAGTTCCGGCCTTTGGTCCTACAATGAGCAGTTCTTC. The chain uses TRBV6-5 and TRBJ2-1; D remains unclear. The CDR3 has 15 amino acids. V was pared by 4 bases and J by 1 base, with 11 bases between. Germline-derived CDR1 and CDR2 are MNHEY and SVGAGI.

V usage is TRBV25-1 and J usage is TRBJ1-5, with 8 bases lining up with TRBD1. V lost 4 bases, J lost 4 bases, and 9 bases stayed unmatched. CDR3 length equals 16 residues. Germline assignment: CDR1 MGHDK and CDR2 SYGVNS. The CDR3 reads CASSGEGTGRNQPQHF. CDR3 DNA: TGTGCCAGCAGTGGAGAAGGGACAGGCCGAAATCAGCCCCAGCATTTT.

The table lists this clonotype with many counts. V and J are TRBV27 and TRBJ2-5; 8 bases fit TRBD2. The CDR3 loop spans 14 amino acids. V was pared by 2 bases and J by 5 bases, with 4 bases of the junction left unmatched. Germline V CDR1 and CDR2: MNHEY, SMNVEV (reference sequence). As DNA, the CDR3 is TGTGCCAGCAGTTTAGCGGGGGGAGGGGAGACCCAGTACTTC. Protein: CASSLAGGGETQYF.

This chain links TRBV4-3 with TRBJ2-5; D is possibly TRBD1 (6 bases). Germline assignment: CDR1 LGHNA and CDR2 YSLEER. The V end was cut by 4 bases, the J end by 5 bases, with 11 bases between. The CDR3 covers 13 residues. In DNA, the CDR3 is TGCGCCAGCAGCCCGGACAGCCGGGAGACCCAGTACTTC. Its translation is CASSPDSRETQYF.

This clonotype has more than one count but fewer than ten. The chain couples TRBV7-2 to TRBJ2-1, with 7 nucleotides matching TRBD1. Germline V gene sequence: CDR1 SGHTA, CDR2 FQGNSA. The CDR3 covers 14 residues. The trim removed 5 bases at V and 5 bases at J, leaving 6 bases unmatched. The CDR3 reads CASSPGTANNEQFF. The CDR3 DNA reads TGTGCCAGCAGCCCCGGGACAGCGAACAATGAGCAGTTCTTC. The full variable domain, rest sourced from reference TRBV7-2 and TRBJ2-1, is GAGVSQSPSNKVTEKGKDVELRCDPISGHTALYWYRQSLGQGLEFLIYFQGNSAPDKSGLPSDRFSAERTGGSVSTLTIQRTQQEDSAVYLCASSPGTANNEQFFGPGTRLTVL.

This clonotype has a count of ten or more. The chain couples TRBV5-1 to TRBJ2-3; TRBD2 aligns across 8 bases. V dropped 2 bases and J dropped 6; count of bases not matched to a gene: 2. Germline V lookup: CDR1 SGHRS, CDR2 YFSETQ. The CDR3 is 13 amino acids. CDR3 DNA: TGCGCCAGCAGCTTTCAGCGGGGGGATACGCAGTATTTT. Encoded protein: CASSFQRGDTQYF.

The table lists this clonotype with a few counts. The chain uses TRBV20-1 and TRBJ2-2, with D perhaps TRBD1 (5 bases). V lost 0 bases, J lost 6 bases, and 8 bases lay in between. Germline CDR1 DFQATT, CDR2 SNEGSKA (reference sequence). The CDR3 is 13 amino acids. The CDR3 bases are TGCAGTGCTAGAGATAAGGGGTCCGGGGAGCTGTTTTTT. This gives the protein CSARDKGSGELFF.

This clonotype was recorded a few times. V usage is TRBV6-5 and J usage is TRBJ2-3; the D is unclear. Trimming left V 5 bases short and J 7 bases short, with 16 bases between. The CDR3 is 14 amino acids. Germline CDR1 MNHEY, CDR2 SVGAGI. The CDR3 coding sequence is TGTGCCAGCAGTACCCGTCCTATTATACATACGCAGTATTTT. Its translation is CASSTRPIIHTQYF.